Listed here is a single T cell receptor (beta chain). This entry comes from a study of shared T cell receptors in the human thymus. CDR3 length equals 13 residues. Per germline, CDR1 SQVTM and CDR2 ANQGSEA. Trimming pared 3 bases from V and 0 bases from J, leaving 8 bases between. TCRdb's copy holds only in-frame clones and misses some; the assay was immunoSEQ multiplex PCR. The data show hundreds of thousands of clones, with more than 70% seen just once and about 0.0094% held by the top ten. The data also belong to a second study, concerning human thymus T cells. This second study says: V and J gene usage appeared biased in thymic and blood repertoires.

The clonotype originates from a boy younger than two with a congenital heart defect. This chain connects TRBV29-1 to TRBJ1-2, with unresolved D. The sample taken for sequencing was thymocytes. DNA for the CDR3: TGCAGCGTTGATCCCTATCCTAACTATGGCTACACCTTC. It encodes CSVDPYPNYGYTF. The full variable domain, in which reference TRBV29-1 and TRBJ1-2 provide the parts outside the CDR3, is SAVISQKPSRDICQRGTSLTIQCQVDSQVTMMFWYRQQPGQSLTLIATANQGSEATYESGFVIDKFPISRPNLTFSTLTVSNMSPEDSSIYLCSVDPYPNYGYTFGSGTRLTVV.